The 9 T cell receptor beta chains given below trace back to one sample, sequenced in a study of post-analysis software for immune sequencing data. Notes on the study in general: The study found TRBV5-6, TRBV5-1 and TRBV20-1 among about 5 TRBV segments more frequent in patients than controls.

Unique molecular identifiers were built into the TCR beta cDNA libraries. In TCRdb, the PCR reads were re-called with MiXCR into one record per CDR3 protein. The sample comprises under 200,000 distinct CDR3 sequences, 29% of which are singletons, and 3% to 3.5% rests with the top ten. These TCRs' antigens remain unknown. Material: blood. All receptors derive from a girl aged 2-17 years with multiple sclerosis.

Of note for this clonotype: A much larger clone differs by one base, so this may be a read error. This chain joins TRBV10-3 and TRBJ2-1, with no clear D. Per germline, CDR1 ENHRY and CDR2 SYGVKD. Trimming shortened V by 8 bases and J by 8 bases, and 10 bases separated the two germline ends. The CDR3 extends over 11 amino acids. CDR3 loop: CAIGLTDEQFF. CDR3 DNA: TGTGCCATCGGCCTGACGGATGAGCAGTTCTTC.

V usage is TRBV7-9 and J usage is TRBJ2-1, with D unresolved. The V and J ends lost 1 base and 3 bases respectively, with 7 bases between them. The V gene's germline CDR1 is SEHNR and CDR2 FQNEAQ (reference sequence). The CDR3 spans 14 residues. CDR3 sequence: CASSLDASYNEQFF. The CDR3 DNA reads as TGTGCCAGCAGCTTAGACGCCAGCTACAATGAGCAGTTCTTC.

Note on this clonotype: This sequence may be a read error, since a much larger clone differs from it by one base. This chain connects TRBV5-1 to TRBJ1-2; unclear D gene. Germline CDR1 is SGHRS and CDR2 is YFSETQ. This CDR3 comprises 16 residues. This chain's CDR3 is CASGLVGPSLRHGYTF. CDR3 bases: TGCGCCAGCGGCTTGGTTGGGCCCTCGTTGCGTCATGGCTACACCTTC.

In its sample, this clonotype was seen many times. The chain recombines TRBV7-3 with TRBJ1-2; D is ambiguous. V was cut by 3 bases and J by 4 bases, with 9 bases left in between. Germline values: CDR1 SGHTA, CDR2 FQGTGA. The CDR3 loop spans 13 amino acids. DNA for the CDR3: TGTGCCAGCAGCTTGACTACCAGCTATGGCTACACCTTC. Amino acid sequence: CASSLTTSYGYTF.

The CDR3 DNA sequence: TGTGCCATCAGTGAGTCTACCGTGAACACTGAAGCTTTCTTT. Protein sequence: CAISESTVNTEAFF. This chain uses TRBV10-3 with TRBJ1-1, with D hard to call. V dropped 0 bases and J dropped 0 bases, with 5 bases sitting between them. The CDR3 extends over 14 amino acids. The germline gives CDR1 ENHRY, CDR2 SYGVKD.

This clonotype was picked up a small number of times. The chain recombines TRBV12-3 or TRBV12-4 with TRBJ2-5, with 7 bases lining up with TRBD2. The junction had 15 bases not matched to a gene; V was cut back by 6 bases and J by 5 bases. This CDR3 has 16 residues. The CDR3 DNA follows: TGTGCCAGCAGCCCAAATATCGGGAGCGGGGCGGAGACCCAGTACTTC. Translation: CASSPNIGSGAETQYF.

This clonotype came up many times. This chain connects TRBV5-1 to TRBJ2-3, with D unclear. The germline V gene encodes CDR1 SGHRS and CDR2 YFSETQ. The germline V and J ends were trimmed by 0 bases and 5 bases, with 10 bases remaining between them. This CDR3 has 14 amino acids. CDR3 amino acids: CASSLGQSVDTQYF. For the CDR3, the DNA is TGCGCCAGCAGCTTGGGGCAGTCAGTAGATACGCAGTATTTT.

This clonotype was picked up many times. CDR3 in amino acids: CASSRPTAEGEQYF. The CDR3, as DNA: TGCGCCAGCAGCCGCCCGACCGCGGAAGGCGAGCAGTACTTC. The rearrangement links TRBV4-1 to TRBJ2-7; D is unresolved. The CDR3 runs to 14 residues. Germline V CDR1 and CDR2: MGHRA, YSYEKL. Trimming took off 4 bases at V and 6 bases at J, with 16 bases between the two ends.

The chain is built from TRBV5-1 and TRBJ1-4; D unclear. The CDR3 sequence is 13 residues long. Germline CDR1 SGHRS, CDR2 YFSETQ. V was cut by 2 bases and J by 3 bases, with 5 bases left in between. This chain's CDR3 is CASSFSPNEKLFF. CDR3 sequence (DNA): TGCGCCAGCAGCTTTTCCCCTAATGAAAAACTGTTTTTT.